Below, 2 T cell receptor beta chains from the same sample are listed, as sequenced in a study of vaccination effects on CD4 cells after COVID-19. These receptors lack a known antigen. ViraFEST expansion of antigen-specific CD4+ T cells with viral peptide pools preceded sequencing. CD4+ T cells were isolated after nine to ten days of culture. Vaccine recipients, nucleocapsid antibody negative, had no prior SARS-CoV-2 infection. Method: immunoSEQ multiplex PCR; TCRdb's copy keeps in-frame clones and lacks some. The sample lists 20,000 to 25,000 clones, approximately 72% occurring once. The sample here was CD4+ T cells from PBMCs cultured with HCoV-NL63 spike peptides, taken before COVID-19 vaccination. These receptors all come from a human donor who received a COVID-19 vaccine.

This clone was counted once. This chain links TRBV5-4 with TRBJ2-3; D is perhaps TRBD1 or TRBD2 (5 bases each). Germline CDR1 and CDR2: SGHNT and YYREEE (reference sequence). V was trimmed by 0 bases and J by 1 base, leaving 12 bases between them. This CDR3 region has 16 residues. The CDR3 sequence: CASSLGGYYGTDTQYF. CDR3 coding DNA: TGTGCCAGCAGCTTGGGGGGGTACTACGGCACAGATACGCAGTATTTT.

V and J are TRBV2 and TRBJ1-5; 11 bases line up with TRBD1. Germline CDR1 SNHLY, CDR2 FYNNEI. The CDR3 extends over 15 amino acids. J lost 6 bases, V lost 6 bases, and 7 bases had no gene match. The CDR3 DNA follows: TGTGCCAGCAGCGCCGGACAGGGGGCGGGTCAGCCCCAGCATTTT. This encodes CASSAGQGAGQPQHF.